The 20 T cell receptor beta chains reported below all come from one sample, sequenced in a study of control samples from healthy donors and cancer patients. Profiling relied on immunoSEQ multiplex PCR, and the TCRdb table lists in-frame clones only, not all of them. The table shows about 94,000 clones, with around 87% occurring only once. Sequenced material: blood. These receptor sequences come from a woman in her fifties or sixties in good health.

The gene calls are TRBV10-3 and TRBJ1-4, with TRBD1 matching 9 bases. Looked up from germline, CDR1 is ENHRY and CDR2 is SYGVKD. With V trimmed by 5 bases and J by 6 bases, 7 bases remained unmatched. The CDR3 spans 15 residues. Written as DNA, the CDR3 is TGTGCCATCAGTCCGGGACAGGGCCGGGATGAAAAACTGTTTTTT. As protein: CAISPGQGRDEKLFF.

The V and J genes are TRBV5-6 and TRBJ1-2; D perhaps matches TRBD1 (5 bases). This CDR3 contains 13 residues. V lost 0 bases to trimming and J lost 4 bases, with 7 bases between them. Germline-derived CDR1 and CDR2 are SGHDT and YYEEEE. CDR3 sequence: CASSLDRSYGYTF. CDR3 in DNA: TGTGCCAGCAGCTTGGACAGGTCCTATGGCTACACCTTC.

The chain combines TRBV6-5 with TRBJ2-3, with D perhaps TRBD2 (5 bases). Germline V gene lookup returns CDR1 MNHEY and CDR2 SVGAGI. The CDR3 loop spans 15 amino acids. Trimming pared 7 bases from V and 4 bases from J, leaving 18 bases between. The CDR3: CASTLSWRRPDTQYF. CDR3 sequence (DNA): TGTGCCAGCACCTTAAGTTGGAGGAGGCCAGATACGCAGTATTTT.

Notes on this clone: At one of its ends the junction is not consistent with the germline gene, which may arise from a read error. The chain uses TRBV27 and TRBJ1-6; D is ambiguous. This CDR3 has 17 residues. Germline CDR1 and CDR2: MNHEY and SMNVEV (reference sequence). The CDR3: CTSSFSGNRGYNSPLHF. DNA of the CDR3: TGTACCAGCAGTTTCTCGGGGAATCGCGGGTATAATTCACCCCTCCACTTT.

V gene TRBV7-9 combines with J gene TRBJ1-2; 7 bases agree with TRBD1. Germline V gene data show CDR1 as SEHNR and CDR2 as FQNEAQ (reference sequence). The CDR3 has 13 amino acids. Trimming took 3 bases from V and 7 from J; bases not matched to a gene: 5. CDR3 in amino acids: CASSFKGAGGYTF. The CDR3 nucleotides read TGTGCCAGCAGCTTCAAGGGGGCCGGTGGCTACACCTTC.

The chain combines TRBV6-1 with TRBJ2-7; the D is unclear. The CDR3 extends over 13 amino acids. Trimming shortened V by 2 bases and J by 6 bases, and 11 bases separated the two germline ends. The germline CDR1 and CDR2 sequences are MNHNS and SASEGT. DNA of the CDR3: TGTGCCAGCAGTGAAATAATGGAAGGCGAGCAGTACTTC. It specifies CASSEIMEGEQYF.

The rearrangement uses TRBV7-6 and TRBJ1-1; the D gene is possibly TRBD1 (6 bases). V gave up 9 bases and J gave up 3 bases, with 17 bases separating them. Germline CDR1 reads SGHVS; CDR2 reads FNYEAQ. The CDR3 has 14 amino acids. CDR3 DNA: TGTGCCAGTTATCCAGGACAGCGCCACACTGAAGCTTTCTTT. It yields the protein CASYPGQRHTEAFF.

The chain combines TRBV5-4 with TRBJ2-7; 8 bases match TRBD1. The junction had 1 base not matched to a gene; V was cut back by 3 bases and J by 5 bases. From germline, CDR1 is SGHNT and CDR2 YYREEE (reference sequence). CDR3 length: 12 amino acids. The CDR3 DNA follows: TGTGCCAGCAGCTCGACAGGGGACGAGCAGTACTTC. Protein sequence: CASSSTGDEQYF.

V usage is TRBV19 and J usage is TRBJ2-4; a possible D gene is TRBD1 (7 bases). V shed 3 bases and J shed 7 bases, with 10 bases lying between them. CDR3 length: 13 residues. From germline, CDR1 is LNHDA and CDR2 SQIVND (reference sequence). CDR3 nucleotides: TGTGCCAGTAGTATGACAGGGAGGAACATTCAGTACTTC. Encoded protein: CASSMTGRNIQYF.

This sequence joins TRBV7-9 and TRBJ1-5; 10 bases are a match to TRBD1. V lost 5 bases, J lost 5 bases, and 9 bases stayed unmatched. The CDR3 loop spans 16 amino acids. Looked up from germline, CDR1 is SEHNR and CDR2 is FQNEAQ (reference sequence). The CDR3 DNA is TGTGCCAGCAGCAGGGGACTAGGACAGGGGGATCAGCCCCAGCATTTT. This gives the protein CASSRGLGQGDQPQHF.

In its sample, this clone was seen once. The chain joins TRBV12-3 or TRBV12-4 to TRBJ1-1; maybe TRBD1 (6 bases). V lost 6 bases, J lost 5 bases, and 13 bases lay in between. The CDR3 length is 13 residues. The CDR3 is CASRWRGGTEAFF. The CDR3 region has the DNA TGTGCCAGCAGGTGGAGGGGGGGAACTGAAGCTTTCTTT.

The rearrangement links TRBV2 to TRBJ1-3, with TRBD1 as a possible D gene (6 bases). The CDR3 consists of 16 residues. Per germline, CDR1 SNHLY and CDR2 FYNNEI. V was clipped by 8 bases and J by 0 bases, with 17 bases between them. The CDR3 region is CASFEDRSDSGNTIYF. The CDR3 DNA sequence: TGTGCCAGCTTCGAGGACAGATCAGACTCTGGAAACACCATATATTTT.

This chain uses TRBV9 with TRBJ2-2; D gene ambiguous. The CDR3 extends over 14 amino acids. Germline values: CDR1 SGDLS, CDR2 YYNGEE. The V and J ends lost 3 bases and 7 bases respectively, with 13 bases between them. The CDR3 spells CASSALMDGGELFF. The CDR3 region has the DNA TGTGCCAGCAGCGCCCTGATGGACGGCGGGGAGCTGTTTTTT.

The V gene is TRBV3-1 (or the pseudogene TRBV3-2), the J gene TRBJ2-4, with D perhaps matching TRBD2 (5 bases). Trimming cost V 3 bases and J 5 bases, with 14 bases left between them. Germline V gene data show CDR1 as LGHDT and CDR2 as YNNKEL (reference sequence). This CDR3 has 15 residues. The CDR3 is CASSHIKGSQNIQYF. In DNA, the CDR3 is TGTGCCAGCAGCCATATTAAAGGGAGTCAAAACATTCAGTACTTC.

Note on this clone: The DNA is omitted, as the CDR3 cannot be located on it reliably, and the CDR3 follows TCRdb's listing. The chain links TRBV12-2 to TRBJ2-6; no DNA check was done on the table's D call, TRBD2. TRBV12-2 is an annotated pseudogene. Both ends counted, the CDR3 spans 21 residues. CDR3 sequence reads: CASRLEWLAVKWGSGANVLTF.

V and J are TRBV6-5 and TRBJ2-7, with D perhaps matching TRBD1 or TRBD2 (6 bases each). The germline gives CDR1 MNHEY, CDR2 SVGAGI. Trimming left V 6 bases short and J 9 bases short, with 24 bases between. This CDR3 has 15 amino acids. The CDR3 loop is CASRDMGGQGLSQYF. The CDR3 bases are TGTGCCAGCAGGGACATGGGGGGCCAAGGGCTCTCGCAGTACTTC.

The chain is built from TRBV10-3 and TRBJ2-1; 8 bases fit TRBD2. This CDR3 contains 16 residues. V gave up 0 bases and J gave up 3 bases; unmatched junction bases: 4. Per the germline V gene, CDR1 is ENHRY and CDR2 is SYGVKD. The CDR3: CAISESAGAYYNEQFF. The CDR3 DNA reads as TGTGCCATCAGTGAGTCAGCGGGGGCCTACTACAATGAGCAGTTCTTC.

The chain carries TRBV4-3 and TRBJ1-1; D call uncertain. The CDR3 is made up of 12 amino acids. Germline V gene sequence: CDR1 LGHNA, CDR2 YSLEER. Trimming took 0 bases from V and 8 from J, leaving 7 bases between them. CDR3 protein: CASSQDDTEAFF. CDR3 nucleotide sequence: TGCGCCAGCAGCCAAGATGATACCGAAGCTTTCTTT.

The gene calls are TRBV12-3 or TRBV12-4 and TRBJ1-3; D not resolved. V was cut by 6 bases and J by 0 bases, with 6 bases left in between. The length of the CDR3 is 13 residues. The CDR3 DNA sequence: TGTGCCAGCAGACCTAGCTCTGGAAACACCATATATTTT. Its protein is CASRPSSGNTIYF.

About this clone: The DNA is omitted, as the CDR3 cannot be located on it reliably, and the CDR3 follows TCRdb's listing. The rearrangement links TRBV18 to TRBJ1-1. Germline CDR1 is KGHSH and CDR2 is LQKENI. A total of 16 residues make up the CDR3, ends included. The CDR3 is CASSPSAPGQSGGAFF.